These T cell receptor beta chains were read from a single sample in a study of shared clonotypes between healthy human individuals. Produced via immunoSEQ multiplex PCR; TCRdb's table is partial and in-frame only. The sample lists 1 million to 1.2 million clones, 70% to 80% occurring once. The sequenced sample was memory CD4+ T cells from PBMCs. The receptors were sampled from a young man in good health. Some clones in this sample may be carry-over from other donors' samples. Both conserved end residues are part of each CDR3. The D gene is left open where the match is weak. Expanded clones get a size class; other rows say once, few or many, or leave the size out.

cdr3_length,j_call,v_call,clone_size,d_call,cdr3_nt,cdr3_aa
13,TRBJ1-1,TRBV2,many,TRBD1,TGTGCCAGCAGGCGACAGGGGAACACTGAAGCTTTCTTT,CASRRQGNTEAFF
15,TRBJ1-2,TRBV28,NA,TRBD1,TGTGCCAGCAGTTTATTGGGACAGATATACTATGGCTACACCTTC,CASSLLGQIYYGYTF
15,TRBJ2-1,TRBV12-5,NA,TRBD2,TGTGCTAGTGGTTATAGCGGGACACTCAGAGATGAGCAGTTCTTC,CASGYSGTLRDEQFF
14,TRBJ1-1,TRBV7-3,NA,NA,TGTGCCAGCAGCTTAGATGGGCAGGGTAGCGAAGCTTTCTTT,CASSLDGQGSEAFF
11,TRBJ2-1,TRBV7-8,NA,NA,TGTGCCAGCAGCTTCGTTGGTGAGCAGTTCTTC,CASSFVGEQFF
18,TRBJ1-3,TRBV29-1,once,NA,TGCAGCGTAGGGGTGAGCCCCAGTCCGGGGGTCTCTGGAAACACCATATATTTT,CSVGVSPSPGVSGNTIYF
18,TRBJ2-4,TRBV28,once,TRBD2,TGTGCCAGCAGCAGCGGGACTAGCGGGAGTACAGCCAAAAACATTCAGTACTTC,CASSSGTSGSTAKNIQYF
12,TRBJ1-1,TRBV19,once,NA,TGTGCCAGTAGTACCTGGACGGGGGAAGCTTTCTTT,CASSTWTGEAFF
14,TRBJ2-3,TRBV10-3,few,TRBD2,TGTGCCATCAGAGCGACTAGCGGGGCAGATACGCAGTATTTT,CAIRATSGADTQYF
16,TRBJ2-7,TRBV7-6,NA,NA,TGTGCCAGCAGCTTAGTAGGCGGCCCCGTGACCTACGAGCAGTACTTC,CASSLVGGPVTYEQYF
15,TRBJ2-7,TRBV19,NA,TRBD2,TGTGCCAGTAGCTATAGCGGGGAAAGCTCCTACGAGCAGTACTTC,CASSYSGESSYEQYF
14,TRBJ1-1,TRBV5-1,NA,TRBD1,TGCGCCAGCAGCCGGACAGGGGGGAACACTGAAGCTTTCTTT,CASSRTGGNTEAFF
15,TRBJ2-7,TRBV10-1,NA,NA,TGCGCCAGCAGTGAGGGCGGAGGGGCCTCCTACGAGCAGTACTTC,CASSEGGGASYEQYF
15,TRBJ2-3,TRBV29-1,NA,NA,TGCAGCGTTGAAGGTGTCGCGGGAACCACAGATACGCAGTATTTT,CSVEGVAGTTDTQYF
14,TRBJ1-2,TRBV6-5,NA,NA,TGTGCCGCCTCTGGACATTGGAGAATGTATGGCTACACCTTC,CAASGHWRMYGYTF
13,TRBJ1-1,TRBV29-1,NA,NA,TGCAGCGTGGGTCTTACAGGGTACACTGAAGCTTTCTTT,CSVGLTGYTEAFF
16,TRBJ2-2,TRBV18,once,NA,TGTGCCAGCTCACCACCGGCGCGGCAGAACACCGGGGAGCTGTTTTTT,CASSPPARQNTGELFF
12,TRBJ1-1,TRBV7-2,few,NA,TGTGCCAGCAGTTGGGGCAGGGCTGAAGCTTTCTTT,CASSWGRAEAFF
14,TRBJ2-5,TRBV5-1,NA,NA,TGCGCCAGCAGCTTGGGGCAGGGCGGAGAGACCCAGTACTTC,CASSLGQGGETQYF
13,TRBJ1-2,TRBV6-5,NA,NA,TGTGCCAGCAGTTACTCGAGAGGGTTGGGCTACACCTTC,CASSYSRGLGYTF
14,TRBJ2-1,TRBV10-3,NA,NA,TGTGCCATCAGGGGGACCTCCGGCGGGAATGAGCAGTTCTTC,CAIRGTSGGNEQFF
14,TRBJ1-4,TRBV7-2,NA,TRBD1,TGTGCCAGCAGCAACAGGGGGGGTGTCAGAAAACTGTTTTTT,CASSNRGGVRKLFF
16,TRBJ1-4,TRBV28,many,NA,TGTGCCAGCAGTGTAGGCCGATGGGGGTGGGATGAAAAACTGTTTTTT,CASSVGRWGWDEKLFF
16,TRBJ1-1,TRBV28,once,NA,TGTGCCACACATTTCAGGCCAGGGGTGGGGAGCACTGAAGCTTTCTTT,CATHFRPGVGSTEAFF
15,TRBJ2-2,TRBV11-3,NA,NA,TGTGCCAGCAGCTTACTCGGACGCTCCACCGGGGAGCTGTTTTTT,CASSLLGRSTGELFF
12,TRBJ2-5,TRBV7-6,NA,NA,TGTGCCAGCAGCCAGATCCAAGAGACCCAGTACTTC,CASSQIQETQYF
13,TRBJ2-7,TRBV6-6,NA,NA,TGTGCCAGCAGCCTCGGACAGTACTACGAGCAGTACTTC,CASSLGQYYEQYF
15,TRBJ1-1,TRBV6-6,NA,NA,TGTGCCAGCAGTTTTTTTCCCGGGGAGCGCACTGAAGCTTTCTTT,CASSFFPGERTEAFF
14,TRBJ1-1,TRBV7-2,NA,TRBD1,TGTGCCAGCAGCTTGTTACCAGGGGGCACTGAAGCTTTCTTT,CASSLLPGGTEAFF
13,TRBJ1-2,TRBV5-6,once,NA,TGTGCCAGCAGCTTGGATAGACAGCATGGCTACACCTTC,CASSLDRQHGYTF
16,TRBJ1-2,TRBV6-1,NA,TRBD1,TGTGCCAGCAGTGCCCAGGGACAGCGGGACGGCGATGGCTACACCTTC,CASSAQGQRDGDGYTF
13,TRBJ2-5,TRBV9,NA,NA,TGTGCCAGCAGCGTCGATGGTCGGGAGACCCAGTACTTC,CASSVDGRETQYF
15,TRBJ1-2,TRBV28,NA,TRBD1,TGTGCCAGCATCTTAAGCTCGGCAGGGGGCCTTGGCTACACCTTC,CASILSSAGGLGYTF
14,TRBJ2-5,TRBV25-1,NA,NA,TGTGCCAGCAGTGTTCCAGGCCTCCAAGAGACCCAGTACTTC,CASSVPGLQETQYF
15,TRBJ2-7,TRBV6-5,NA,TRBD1,TGTGCCAGCAGTTACTCGACAGGGGGAAACTACGAGCAGTACTTC,CASSYSTGGNYEQYF
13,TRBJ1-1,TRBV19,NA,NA,TGTGCCAGCAGGGACCAGGGATGGACTGAAGCTTTCTTT,CASRDQGWTEAFF
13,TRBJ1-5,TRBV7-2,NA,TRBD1,TGTGCCAGCAGCTTCCAGGGGGACCAGCCCCAGCATTTT,CASSFQGDQPQHF
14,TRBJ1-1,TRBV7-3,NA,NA,TGTGCCAGCAGCGAGGGGCCACAGAACACTGAAGCTTTCTTT,CASSEGPQNTEAFF
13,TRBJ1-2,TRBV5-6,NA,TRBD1,TGTGCCAGCAGCTTGGGACAGGGCAACGGCTACACCTTC,CASSLGQGNGYTF
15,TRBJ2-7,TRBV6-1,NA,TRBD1,TGTGCCAGCAGTGAAGGACAGGGCGTCGGGTGGGAGCAGTACTTC,CASSEGQGVGWEQYF
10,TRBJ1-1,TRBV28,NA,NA,TGTGCCAGCAGAACGACCGAAGCTTTCTTT,CASRTTEAFF
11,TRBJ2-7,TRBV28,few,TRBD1,TGTGCTGCCGGGACAGGCTACGAGCAGTACTTC,CAAGTGYEQYF
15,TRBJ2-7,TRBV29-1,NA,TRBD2,TGCAGCGTTGAAGGGACTAGCGGGGCCTCCTACGAGCAGTACTTC,CSVEGTSGASYEQYF
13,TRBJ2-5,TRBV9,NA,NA,TGTGCCAGCAGCGGTCCTCCGTTGGAGACCCAGTACTTC,CASSGPPLETQYF
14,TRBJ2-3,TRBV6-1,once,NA,TGTGCCAGCAGTGAAATCACAGCAGGAAATACGCAGTATTTT,CASSEITAGNTQYF
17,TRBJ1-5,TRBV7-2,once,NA,TGTGCCAGCAGCTTAAGGGCCGCAGGGGTCGTGGGACAGCCCCAGCATTTT,CASSLRAAGVVGQPQHF